This T cell receptor beta chain was recorded in a study of a mutant IDH1 vaccine in newly diagnosed glioma. The table came from immunoSEQ multiplex PCR; TCRdb's copy has only in-frame clones and leaves some out. The repertoire holds some 23,000 clones, roughly two thirds seen once, with roughly 9.6% in the top ten. Comment on this clone: Antigen specificity is unknown.

Germline CDR1 and CDR2: MNHNS and SASEGT. CDR3 length equals 13 residues. V was cut by 7 bases and J by 7 bases, with 16 bases left in between. Time point defined: week 11, during vaccination. Vaccination comprised doses that each held 300 ug of mutant IDH1 20-mer peptide, plus topical imiquimod. The specimen comprised peripheral blood mononuclear cells (PBMCs), sampled from a glioma patient whose treatment included an IDH1 peptide vaccine. The sequence came from a man younger than 35 with glioma. Some clones in this sample may be carry-over from other donors' samples. The chain employs TRBV6-1 and TRBJ1-2; D unclear. The chain's CDR3 is CASTEEWAGGYTF. CDR3 bases: TGTGCCAGCACGGAGGAATGGGCGGGTGGCTACACCTTC.